The 25 T cell receptor beta chains in this list originate from one sample, sequenced in a study of T cells in Graves' hyperthyroidism and ophthalmopathy (dated by TCRdb to between 2018 and 2021). To prepare the library, multiplex PCR was applied. Sequencing used an Illumina HiSeq 2000. TCR beta CDR3 regions were amplified from RNA transcripts. For the first round of RT-PCR on the TCR CDR3, the HTBI primer set was used together with the Qiagen OneStep RT-PCR kit. TCRdb passed the public sequencing reads through fastp at Q25 and MiXCR, retaining productive beta sequences. Each record represents a unique CDR3 protein, reported with the most common genes and DNA among its rows. This sample lists around 560,000 distinct CDR3 sequences; 16% were detected once. The ten most abundant clones make up approximately 18% of the sample. Sequencing was carried out using blood. The receptors were gathered from a woman aged 18-29 years with Graves' hyperthyroidism.

This chain connects TRBV10-3 to TRBJ2-5; 8 nucleotides align to TRBD2. The CDR3 is made up of 14 amino acids. From germline, CDR1 is ENHRY and CDR2 SYGVKD. Trimming at V came to 3 bases and at J to 5 bases, leaving 5 bases not matched to a gene. In nucleotides, the CDR3 is TGTGCCATCAGTGAAGGCCGGGAGGGGGAGACCCAGTACTTC. Translated: CAISEGREGETQYF.

This clonotype was counted ten times or more. The J gene is TRBJ2-5, the V gene TRBV7-9; 9 bases line up with TRBD1. J was trimmed by 3 bases and V by 1 base; bases with no gene match: 6. This CDR3 has 16 amino acids. Germline V gene data show CDR1 as SEHNR and CDR2 as FQNEAQ (reference sequence). Here the CDR3 DNA reads TGTGCCAGCAGCTTAGGACAAACAGGGGGCGAAGAGACCCAGTACTTC. It translates to CASSLGQTGGEETQYF. The entire variable domain, with the rest obtained from reference TRBV7-9 and TRBJ2-5, is as follows: DTGVSQNPRHKITKRGQNVTFRCDPISEHNRLYWYRQTLGQGPEFLTYFQNEAQLEKSRLLSDRFSAERPKGSFSTLEIQRTEQGDSAMYLCASSLGQTGGEETQYFGPGTRLLVL.

This clonotype showed up many times. The J gene is TRBJ2-3, the V gene TRBV3-1; 12 bases align to TRBD2. The CDR3 spans 17 residues. Looked up from germline, CDR1 is LGHDT and CDR2 is YNNKEL (reference sequence). V gave up 1 base and J gave up 2 bases; unmatched junction bases: 4. The CDR3 reads CASSQARLAGVTDTQYF. DNA of the CDR3: TGTGCCAGCAGCCAAGCGCGACTAGCGGGAGTCACAGATACGCAGTATTTT.

V gene TRBV6-5 combines with J gene TRBJ1-1, with D hard to call. This CDR3 region has 14 residues. Germline V gene lookup returns CDR1 MNHEY and CDR2 SVGAGI. The V end was cut by 1 base, the J end by 1 base, with 7 bases between. The CDR3 loop is CASSYLDTNTEAFF. CDR3 DNA sequence: TGTGCCAGCAGTTACTTAGATACGAACACTGAAGCTTTCTTT.

The chain links TRBV6-5 to TRBJ1-2, with D perhaps TRBD1 (5 bases). Per germline, CDR1 MNHEY and CDR2 SVGAGI. CDR3 length: 15 amino acids. The ends were cut back, 2 bases at V and 0 bases at J, with 10 bases in the middle. The chain's CDR3 is CASSYQQVSNYGYTF. The CDR3 DNA reads TGTGCCAGCAGTTACCAACAGGTGTCTAACTATGGCTACACCTTC.

Only a few counts were recorded for this clonotype. The chain carries TRBV9 and TRBJ2-2, with D possibly being TRBD2 (7 bases). The CDR3 is made up of 14 amino acids. V lost 0 bases and J lost 7, with 10 bases in between. Germline CDR1 and CDR2: SGDLS and YYNGEE. CDR3 loop: CASSVVGGVGELFF. The CDR3 DNA sequence: TGTGCCAGCAGCGTAGTAGGGGGGGTCGGGGAGCTGTTTTTT.

The chain uses TRBV6-6 and TRBJ2-5; D tentatively fits TRBD1 or TRBD2 (5 bases each). Trimming removed 2 bases at V and 7 bases at J, with 23 bases between. The CDR3 is made up of 17 amino acids. Germline V gene data show CDR1 as MNHNY and CDR2 as SVGAGI (reference sequence). Here the CDR3 DNA reads TGTGCCAGCAGTTACAAAAATCCGGGACCCAAAGGAGGGACCCAGTACTTC. It translates to CASSYKNPGPKGGTQYF.

This clonotype has ten or more counts. The chain links TRBV12-3 or TRBV12-4 to TRBJ2-1; the match to TRBD2 covers 11 bases. The V and J ends lost 4 bases and 8 bases, in that order; junction bases with no gene match: 16. The CDR3 consists of 18 residues. The CDR3 nucleotides are TGTGCCAGCAGTTCTCAGCGACCCTCTAGCGGGAGGATGTATGAGCAGTTCTTC. Its translation: CASSSQRPSSGRMYEQFF.

This clonotype has ten or more counts. V and J are TRBV30 and TRBJ2-7; D possibly corresponds to TRBD2 (6 bases). The germline gives CDR1 GTSNPN, CDR2 SVGIG (reference sequence). The CDR3 is made up of 12 amino acids. Trimming cost V 8 bases and J 6 bases, with 17 bases left between them. CDR3 sequence reads: CARTGTEGEQYF. CDR3 coding DNA: TGTGCCCGAACCGGGACGGAGGGCGAGCAGTACTTC.

At least ten counts were recorded for this clonotype. The chain joins TRBV6-1 to TRBJ2-5; D tentatively fits TRBD1 or TRBD2 (5 bases each). From germline, CDR1 is MNHNS and CDR2 SASEGT. CDR3 length: 17 amino acids. V lost 6 bases and J 2 bases, leaving 22 bases between the germline ends. As DNA, the CDR3 is TGTGCCAGCAGAGGGAGTAGGGACCGCGACCCTCAAGAGACCCAGTACTTC. Translated: CASRGSRDRDPQETQYF.

V is TRBV2 and J is TRBJ1-4, with 7 nucleotides matching TRBD1. Germline V CDR1 and CDR2: SNHLY, FYNNEI. V lost 7 bases to trimming and J lost 5 bases; unmatched junction nucleotides: 7. This CDR3 contains 14 residues. This CDR3 is CASILTGQNEKLFF. The CDR3 DNA reads as TGTGCCAGCATTCTGACAGGGCAGAATGAAAAACTGTTTTTT.

This clonotype was picked up a small number of times. The chain carries TRBV4-2 and TRBJ1-1; D unresolved. This CDR3 has 14 amino acids. From germline, CDR1 is LGHNA and CDR2 YNFKEQ. Deletions cut 1 base from V and 1 base from J, with 7 bases between. The CDR3 loop is CASSQVGRNTEAFF. CDR3 nucleotides: TGTGCCAGCAGCCAAGTTGGGAGGAACACTGAAGCTTTCTTT.

This clonotype appeared many times. The chain has TRBV5-1 and TRBJ1-2; a weak D match, TRBD1 (5 bases). Germline V gene lookup returns CDR1 SGHRS and CDR2 YFSETQ. The CDR3 covers 12 residues. V was pared by 0 bases and J by 8 bases, with 8 bases between. The CDR3 DNA reads TGCGCCAGCAGCTTGGAAGGGGCCGGCTACACCTTC. This sequence encodes CASSLEGAGYTF. Complete variable domain (other parts from reference TRBV5-1 and TRBJ1-2): KAGVTQTPRYLIKTRGQQVTLSCSPISGHRSVSWYQQTPGQGLQFLFEYFSETQRNKGNFPGRFSGRQFSNSRSEMNVSTLELGDSALYLCASSLEGAGYTFGSGTRLTVV.

This clonotype was counted ten times or more. As DNA, the CDR3 is TGTGCCAGCAGCCCGGGACTATTGAACACCGGGGAGCTGTTTTTT. As protein: CASSPGLLNTGELFF. The chain combines TRBV4-2 with TRBJ2-2, with TRBD2 identical over 7 bases. CDR1 and CDR2 from the germline V gene are LGHNA and YNFKEQ. Trimming at V came to 4 bases and at J to 1 base, leaving 3 bases not matched to a gene. The CDR3 has 15 amino acids.

This clonotype was detected ten times or more. The chain links TRBV7-2 to TRBJ2-7, with 10 bases identical to TRBD2. This CDR3 spans 16 amino acids. J was trimmed by 3 bases and V by 4 bases; bases with no gene match: 9. Germline V gives CDR1 SGHTA, CDR2 FQGNSA. DNA for the CDR3: TGTGCCAGCAGCTCCGAAGAAGCGGGGGGGCTCTACGAGCAGTACTTC. It is translated as CASSSEEAGGLYEQYF.

This clonotype was observed many times. The chain employs TRBV6-1 and TRBJ2-1; no clear D. Germline CDR1 MNHNS, CDR2 SASEGT. The CDR3 contains 12 residues. The V end was cut by 2 bases, the J end by 9 bases, with 8 bases between. The CDR3 DNA reads TGTGCCAGCAGTGAATCTAGGAGTGAGCAGTTCTTC. It yields the protein CASSESRSEQFF.

V is TRBV20-1 and J is TRBJ2-2; 11 bases fit TRBD2. The germline V gene encodes CDR1 DFQATT and CDR2 SNEGSKA (reference sequence). The CDR3 length is 17 residues. After removal of 2 bases from V and 9 bases from J, the junction contained 14 bases not matched to a gene. The CDR3 coding sequence is TGCAGTGCTAGAAGCTTTCGTAGCGGGAGGGGTGGCAGGGAGCTGTTTTTT. It translates to CSARSFRSGRGGRELFF.

This clonotype was counted many times. V gene TRBV20-1 combines with J gene TRBJ1-1; a weak D match, TRBD1 (5 bases). V lost 1 base and J lost 4, with 10 bases in between. Germline values: CDR1 DFQATT, CDR2 SNEGSKA (reference sequence). The CDR3 is made up of 13 amino acids. As DNA, the CDR3 is TGCAGTGCTAGAGGGCCCGGGGGCACTGAAGCTTTCTTT. It is translated as CSARGPGGTEAFF.

There are a few counts of this clonotype. The J gene is TRBJ2-3, the V gene TRBV19, with D possibly matching TRBD1 (6 bases). This CDR3 is built from 16 residues. CDR1 and CDR2 (germline): LNHDA, SQIVND (reference sequence). V was pared by 0 bases and J by 6 bases, with 16 bases between. The CDR3 nucleotides read TGTGCCAGTAGTATAGATCGGGACATAGGCTCCGATACGCAGTATTTT. It codes for CASSIDRDIGSDTQYF.

The chain employs TRBV7-8 and TRBJ2-5; TRBD2 aligns across 9 bases. This CDR3 comprises 19 residues. The trim removed 1 base at V and 5 bases at J, leaving 17 bases unmatched. Germline values: CDR1 SGHVS, CDR2 FQNEAQ. Here the CDR3 DNA reads TGTGCCAGCAGCTTAGGTTGGAGGTTGAGAGCGGGGGGCGGGGAGACCCAGTACTTC. It translates to CASSLGWRLRAGGGETQYF.

V and J are TRBV10-3 and TRBJ2-2, with D possibly matching TRBD1 (6 bases). The V gene's germline CDR1 is ENHRY and CDR2 SYGVKD. Trimming took off 3 bases at V and 4 bases at J, with 15 bases between the two ends. The CDR3 is 16 residues long. In nucleotides, the CDR3 is TGTGCCATCAGTGAAAGGGCAGGGGAGACCACCGGGGAGCTGTTTTTT. Encoded protein: CAISERAGETTGELFF.

This clonotype has at least ten counts. The CDR3 DNA reads as TGCAGTGCTAGCATCGGGACAGGCTATCAGCCCCAGCATTTT. Its translation: CSASIGTGYQPQHF. This chain uses TRBV20-1 with TRBJ1-5, with 8 bases fitting TRBD1. The CDR3 has 14 amino acids. After removal of 3 bases from V and 5 bases from J, the junction contained 6 bases not matched to a gene. Germline V gene data show CDR1 as DFQATT and CDR2 as SNEGSKA (reference sequence).

The V gene is TRBV20-1, the J gene TRBJ2-5; D might be TRBD1 or TRBD2, each matching 5 bases. Trimming stripped 4 bases from V and 2 bases from J, with 20 bases between. This CDR3 contains 16 residues. Germline values: CDR1 DFQATT, CDR2 SNEGSKA (reference sequence). The DNA for the CDR3 is TGCAGTGCTAACGCAGGAAGAGAGAGGGGTCAAGAGACCCAGTACTTC. It is translated as CSANAGRERGQETQYF.

This clonotype was counted between two and nine times. The CDR3 DNA is TGTGCCAGCAGTTACTCTCCAGGCGGTGGAAATGAAAAACTGTTTTTT. It is translated as CASSYSPGGGNEKLFF. V and J are TRBV6-6 and TRBJ1-4, with unresolved D. The germline V gene has CDR1 MNHNY and CDR2 SVGAGI (reference sequence). The CDR3 length is 16 residues. Trimming left V 0 bases short and J 5 bases short, with 13 bases between.

The chain carries TRBV12-3 or TRBV12-4 and TRBJ1-2, with D maybe TRBD1 (6 bases). This CDR3 has 21 residues. V gave up 2 bases and J gave up 0 bases, with 28 bases separating them. The CDR3 region has the DNA TGTGCCAGCAGTTTAATCGTGTGGAATACGGGGGCGGGGTACGCTAACTATGGCTACACCTTC. It codes for CASSLIVWNTGAGYANYGYTF.